One TCR beta chain is described in this entry. What it recognizes is unknown. TCRdb recomputed calls from the multiplex PCR reads with MiXCR, one row per CDR3 protein. The top ten clones hold around 4.5% of a sample with 150,000 to 200,000 distinct CDR3 sequences, about 32% of them seen once. These data come from a study of breast tumors, draining lymph nodes, adjacent tissues. The study, taken as a whole, reports: That most tumor T cells come from lymph nodes remained unproven. Data fit most tumor T cells coming from lymph node, expanding in tumor.

In germline, CDR1 is SQVTM, CDR2 ANQGSEA. The trim removed 4 bases at V and 2 bases at J, leaving 6 bases unmatched. The CDR3 length is 15 residues. Breast cancer patients provided tissue from their axillary draining lymph nodes. This chain joins TRBV29-1 and TRBJ2-1, with 9 bases fitting TRBD2. The sequenced sample was axillary lymph node tissue. The origin of this receptor is a female donor with breast cancer. Some clones in this sample may be carry-over from other donors' samples. CDR3 region: CSVVGLAGPYNEQFF. CDR3 coding DNA: TGCAGCGTTGTAGGGCTAGCGGGACCCTACAATGAGCAGTTCTTC.